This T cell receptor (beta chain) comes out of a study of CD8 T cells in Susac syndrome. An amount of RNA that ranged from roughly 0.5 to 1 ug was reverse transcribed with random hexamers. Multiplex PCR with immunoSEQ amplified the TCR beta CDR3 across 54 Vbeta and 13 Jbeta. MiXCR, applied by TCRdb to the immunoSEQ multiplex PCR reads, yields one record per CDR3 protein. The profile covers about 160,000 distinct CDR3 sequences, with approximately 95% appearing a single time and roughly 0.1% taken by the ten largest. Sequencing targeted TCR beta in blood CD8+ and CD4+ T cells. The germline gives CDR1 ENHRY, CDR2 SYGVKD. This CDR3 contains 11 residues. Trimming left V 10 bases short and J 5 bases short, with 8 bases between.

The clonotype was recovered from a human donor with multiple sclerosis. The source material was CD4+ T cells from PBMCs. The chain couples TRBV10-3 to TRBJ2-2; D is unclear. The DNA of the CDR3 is TGTGCCACCCTAAGTACCGGGGAGCTGTTTTTT. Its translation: CATLSTGELFF.